Listed here are 14 T cell receptor beta chains from one sample, sequenced in a study of beta chain features in type 1 diabetes. Sequencing targeted expressed TCRB transcripts, as all isolated RNA had been reverse transcribed. Sequencing was performed with immunoSEQ multiplex PCR; in TCRdb, only in-frame clones are kept and a portion is missing. Of fewer than 550,000 clones listed, over 10% are singletons. Sequencing was carried out using naive CD4+ T cells from blood. Receptor source: a woman between 18 and 30 years old in good health.

This chain links TRBV27 with TRBJ2-5; D uncertain. CDR3 length: 11 amino acids. Germline-derived CDR1 and CDR2 are MNHEY and SMNVEV (reference sequence). V was clipped by 6 bases and J by 2 bases, with 4 bases between them. The chain's CDR3 is CASRAQETQYF. The CDR3 bases are TGTGCCAGCAGGGCTCAAGAGACCCAGTACTTC.

The chain uses TRBV20-1 and TRBJ2-5; D is unresolved. V lost 6 bases and J lost 5, with 10 bases in between. CDR1 is DFQATT and CDR2 is SNEGSKA in the germline V gene (reference sequence). The length of the CDR3 is 11 residues. In DNA form, the CDR3 reads TGCAGTGCCCTAGGGCGGGAGACCCAGTACTTC. Its translation: CSALGRETQYF.

This clone was detected only a few times. The genes are TRBV5-4 and TRBJ2-5; D unclear. Deletions cut 3 bases from V and 5 bases from J, with 17 bases between. Germline lookup yields CDR1 SGHNT and CDR2 YYREEE (reference sequence). The CDR3 totals 15 residues. The CDR3 nucleotides read TGTGCCAGCAGCTCGCTGGTAGGCGTCCCGGAGACCCAGTACTTC. Protein sequence: CASSSLVGVPETQYF. Together with reference TRBV5-4 and TRBJ2-5, the CDR3 gives the full variable domain: ETGVTQSPTHLIKTRGQQVTLRCSSQSGHNTVSWYQQALGQGPQFIFQYYREEENGRGNFPPRFSGLQFPNYSSELNVNALELDDSALYLCASSSLVGVPETQYFGPGTRLLVL.

This clone occurred many times. V is TRBV30 and J is TRBJ2-7; a possible D gene is TRBD1 (6 bases). The CDR3 has 13 residues. Trimming stripped 2 bases from V and 7 bases from J, with 15 bases between. CDR1 and CDR2 (germline): GTSNPN, SVGIG (reference sequence). In nucleotides, the CDR3 is TGTGCCTGGAGTAGGGGGAGTAAGGATGAGCAGTACTTC. Protein: CAWSRGSKDEQYF.

This clone was observed a handful of times. The chain is built from TRBV14 and TRBJ1-2, with 7 positions matching TRBD1. Looked up from germline, CDR1 is SGHDN and CDR2 is FVKESK. The V and J ends lost 4 bases and 2 bases, in that order; junction bases with no gene match: 13. This CDR3 has 17 amino acids. The CDR3 reads CASSPIPGTEINYGYTF. The DNA of the CDR3 is TGTGCCAGCAGCCCAATCCCCGGGACAGAGATAAACTATGGCTACACCTTC.

V and J are TRBV7-2 and TRBJ1-1; possible D gene TRBD1, 5 bases. Trimming took 5 bases from V and 1 from J, leaving 23 bases between them. The CDR3 is made up of 18 amino acids. From germline, CDR1 is SGHTA and CDR2 FQGNSA. The CDR3 bases are TGTGCCAGCAGCGAGATGGGGTATGGGAACAGGAGGAACACTGAAGCTTTCTTT. This codes for CASSEMGYGNRRNTEAFF.

Only a few counts were recorded for this clone. The identical CDR3 is also encoded by other nucleotide sequences in the sample. V usage is TRBV29-1 and J usage is TRBJ2-1; no clear D. The CDR3 loop spans 12 amino acids. V dropped 6 bases and J dropped 0 bases, with 6 bases sitting between them. Germline-derived CDR1 and CDR2 are SQVTM and ANQGSEA. The CDR3 is CSVVSSYNEQFF. CDR3 sequence (DNA): TGCAGCGTCGTCAGCTCCTACAATGAGCAGTTCTTC.

This clone has just a few counts. Written as DNA, the CDR3 is TGTGCCAGCAGCCTACAGGGAACTGGGGCCAACGTCCTGACTTTC. This gives the protein CASSLQGTGANVLTF. V usage is TRBV7-3 and J usage is TRBJ2-6, with D possibly matching TRBD1 (6 bases). The CDR3 has 15 amino acids. Per germline, CDR1 SGHTA and CDR2 FQGTGA. V lost 5 bases, J lost 2 bases, and 10 bases lay in between.

In this sample, this clone turned up a few times. The chain carries TRBV4-3 and TRBJ1-5; maybe TRBD1 (5 bases). V was cut by 0 bases and J by 6 bases, with 21 bases left in between. This CDR3 contains 18 residues. From germline, CDR1 is LGHNA and CDR2 YSLEER. The DNA of the CDR3 is TGCGCCAGCAGCCAAGATCCCCCGGGTGGGGGAGGGGCTCAGCCCCAGCATTTT. Protein product: CASSQDPPGGGGAQPQHF.

The gene calls are TRBV6-6 and TRBJ2-5; no definite D call. CDR3 length equals 14 residues. Germline V gene sequence: CDR1 MNHNY, CDR2 SVGAGI (reference sequence). Trimming removed 3 bases from V and 6 bases from J, with 14 bases in between. The CDR3 sequence: CASSYAEPSKTQYF. Here the CDR3 DNA reads TGTGCCAGCAGTTATGCGGAACCTTCGAAGACCCAGTACTTC.

This clone was counted between two and nine times. This chain uses TRBV7-2 with TRBJ1-2; a possible D gene is TRBD1 (5 bases). The CDR3 sequence is 16 residues long. V was clipped by 5 bases and J by 2 bases, with 18 bases between them. Germline CDR1 reads SGHTA; CDR2 reads FQGNSA. The CDR3 loop reads CASSPIYQGTNYGYTF. CDR3 bases: TGTGCCAGCAGCCCAATCTATCAGGGCACCAACTATGGCTACACCTTC. Variable domain in full (rest from reference TRBV7-2 and TRBJ1-2): GAGVSQSPSNKVTEKGKDVELRCDPISGHTALYWYRQSLGQGLEFLIYFQGNSAPDKSGLPSDRFSAERTGGSVSTLTIQRTQQEDSAVYLCASSPIYQGTNYGYTFGSGTRLTVV.

V is TRBV7-3 and J is TRBJ2-1, with 8 bases identical to TRBD1. Per the germline V gene, CDR1 is SGHTA and CDR2 is FQGTGA. The CDR3 covers 14 residues. With V trimmed by 2 bases and J by 8 bases, 5 bases remained unmatched. The CDR3 here is CASSLRDRYDEQFF. The CDR3 region has the DNA TGTGCCAGCAGCTTACGGGACAGGTACGATGAGCAGTTCTTC.

On this clone itself: At one of its ends the junction is not consistent with the germline gene, which may arise from a read error. The chain has TRBV9 and TRBJ2-3; D not certain. Germline CDR1 reads SGDLS; CDR2 reads YYNGEE. The CDR3 is 15 amino acids. CDR3 sequence (DNA): TGTGCCAGCAACGTAGCTGGGTCTAGCACAGATACGCAGTATTTT. This gives the protein CASNVAGSSTDTQYF.

In the case of this clone: The same CDR3 arises from other DNA sequences in this sample as well. V usage is TRBV18 and J usage is TRBJ2-5; D not certain. Trimming cost V 3 bases and J 5 bases, with 7 bases left between them. From germline, CDR1 is KGHSH and CDR2 LQKENI. This CDR3 contains 12 residues. CDR3 nucleotide sequence: TGTGCCAGCTCACCGGAAGGGGAGACCCAGTACTTC. Amino acids: CASSPEGETQYF. Full variable domain (rest looked up from reference TRBV18 and TRBJ2-5): NAGVMQNPRHLVRRRGQEARLRCSPMKGHSHVYWYRQLPEEGLKFMVYLQKENIIDESGMPKERFSAEFPKEGPSILRIQQVVRGDSAAYFCASSPEGETQYFGPGTRLLVL.